Included here is one T cell receptor beta chain sequence, with context. This clonotype showed up many times. Its binding antigen is unknown. The input lacks base qualities; no much larger clone sits a single base away. Amplification of full-length TCR variable regions was done by 5' RACE PCR using constant-region reverse primers, and this step was followed by semi-nested PCR with Nested Universal Primer A. The ReliaPrep RNA Cell Miniprep System was used to extract total RNA, which was then reverse transcribed into 5'RACE-ready cDNA with the SMARTer RACE 5'/3' Kit. An Illumina MiSeq was used to sequence the full-length TCR alpha and beta libraries, which had been barcoded with multiplex adaptors. The study's own analysis went as follows. For each of nine subset-tissue groups, sequencing data from the five patients were pooled, and the groups were compared by unsupervised clustering of TCR gene usage. The Morisita-Horn index was used to calculate repertoire similarity, with shared sequences weighted by how much each contributed to each repertoire. TCRdb handled the public reads itself, with Q25 trimming in fastp and clone calling in MiXCR, and kept productive beta chains. Each CDR3 protein gets just one entry, which takes the most common genes and DNA from the rows behind it. The V and J calls and clone size are TCRdb's, not the authors'. The table for this sample lists 62,000 or so distinct CDR3 sequences; less than 25% of them were counted only once. Of the sample, more than 2.5% is held by the ten largest clones.

Memory CD4+ T cells were isolated as CD4+CD45RO+CD25- cells. Tregs, naive and memory CD4+ T cells from tumor, blood and ipsilateral draining lymph nodes of a few breast cancer patients underwent full-length TCR alpha and beta sequencing. Tumor tissue and lymph nodes obtained from ipsilateral axillary dissection were perfused with PBS, minced and then digested with collagenase I and hyaluronidase. Ficoll density gradient centrifugation was used to isolate mononuclear cells from either lymph nodes or 50 ml of peripheral blood. A purity exceeding 90% was confirmed by FACS for the sorted cell populations. This record belongs to a study (dated by TCRdb to between 2015 and 2016). Study-level background: Whether tumor-infiltrating Tregs in breast cancer are recruited from blood Tregs or converted in situ from other CD4+ T cell subsets was tested. Study-wide findings and limitations: The TCR alpha and beta sequences of tumor-infiltrating Tregs showed the greatest overlap with tumor naive CD4+ T cells, followed by blood naive CD4+ T cells. The larger-cohort validation was restricted to a single TCR beta V-J rearrangement rather than whole repertoires. The TCR gene usage of tumor memory CD4+ T cells clustered together with blood and lymph node memory CD4+ cells and with lymph node naive CD4+ cells.

The specimen sequenced was memory CD4+ T cells sorted from a lymph node. Taken with the paper, the label for cell subset or site translates to: memory CD4+ T cells, CD4+CD45RO+CD25-. This sequence originates from a female donor with breast cancer.

The DNA sequence is as follows: TGCGCCAGCATGGAGACAGGGATAAACATTCAGTACTTC. The translation is CASMETGINIQYF. The sequence is built from TRBV5-1 and TRBJ2-4, with 7 middle bases fitting TRBD1. Unmatched junction bases come to 6, with V trimmed by 6 bases and J by 6 bases. The germline V gene encodes CDR1 SGHRS and CDR2 YFSETQ. The CDR3 has 13 amino acids, counting the end cysteine and phenylalanine. The sequence is cut down to CDR3 DNA, 39 bases in frame from base 1.